These T cell receptor beta chains were read from a single sample in a study of OX40 agonist ivuxolimab in advanced cancers. Measured with immunoSEQ multiplex PCR; TCRdb has only the in-frame clones, and not every one. The data contain approximately 70,000 clones, around 84% of them singletons. The input for sequencing was CD4+ or CD8+ T cells sorted from blood, taken in a trial of the OX40 agonist ivuxolimab. The receptors were sampled from an adult with an advanced solid tumor such as melanoma, head and neck, liver or kidney cancer. CDR3s include the opening cysteine and the closing phenylalanine or tryptophan. D genes are given only for firm matches. For some rows the clone size is stated as once, few or many, or as a class when expanded; others skip it.

clone size: once; V gene: TRBV5-1; CDR3 length: 14; D gene: .; J gene: TRBJ2-2; CDR3 DNA: TGCGCCAGCAGCTTGGCTCAGGCCTCAGGGGAGCTGTTTTTT; CDR3 protein: CASSLAQASGELFF
clone size: once; V gene: TRBV2; CDR3 length: 12; D gene: TRBD1; J gene: TRBJ1-1; CDR3 DNA: TGTGCCAGCCGGATGGGACAGACTGAAGCTTTCTTT; CDR3 protein: CASRMGQTEAFF
clone size: .; V gene: TRBV5-1; CDR3 length: 15; D gene: .; J gene: TRBJ1-2; CDR3 DNA: TGCGCCAGCAGGGGGACCGGCCGCGCTAACTATGGCTACACCTTC; CDR3 protein: CASRGTGRANYGYTF
clone size: .; V gene: TRBV18; CDR3 length: 15; D gene: .; J gene: TRBJ2-2; CDR3 DNA: TGTGCCAGCTCACCGGGCAGGTCGAACACCGGGGAGCTGTTTTTT; CDR3 protein: CASSPGRSNTGELFF
clone size: .; V gene: TRBV4-1; CDR3 length: 16; D gene: .; J gene: TRBJ2-1; CDR3 DNA: TGCGCCAGCAGCCCGCGACATATCCAACCTTACAATGAGCAGTTCTTC; CDR3 protein: CASSPRHIQPYNEQFF
clone size: .; V gene: TRBV6-1; CDR3 length: 12; D gene: TRBD1; J gene: TRBJ1-2; CDR3 DNA: TGTGCCAGCAGGAGACAGGGATACGGCTACACCTTC; CDR3 protein: CASRRQGYGYTF
clone size: .; V gene: TRBV7-3; CDR3 length: 14; D gene: .; J gene: TRBJ2-2; CDR3 DNA: TGTGCCAGCAGCAGGCAGCCGAACACCGGGGAGCTGTTTTTT; CDR3 protein: CASSRQPNTGELFF
clone size: .; V gene: TRBV28; CDR3 length: 14; D gene: TRBD2; J gene: TRBJ2-7; CDR3 DNA: TGTGCCAGCAGTCCTAGCGGGAGCGCTGTTCGGGAGTACTTC; CDR3 protein: CASSPSGSAVREYF
clone size: .; V gene: TRBV6-5; CDR3 length: 15; D gene: .; J gene: TRBJ1-4; CDR3 DNA: TGTGCCAGCAGGAACCGGGCGGCCCCTTATGAAAAACTGTTTTTT; CDR3 protein: CASRNRAAPYEKLFF
clone size: .; V gene: TRBV14; CDR3 length: 15; D gene: .; J gene: TRBJ2-5; CDR3 DNA: TGTGCCAGCAGCCAACGACAGGTAACCCAAGAGACCCAGTACTTC; CDR3 protein: CASSQRQVTQETQYF
clone size: .; V gene: TRBV2; CDR3 length: 15; D gene: TRBD2; J gene: TRBJ2-1; CDR3 DNA: TGTGCCAGCAGTCTTACTAGCGGGCCTAACAATGAGCAGTTCTTC; CDR3 protein: CASSLTSGPNNEQFF
clone size: .; V gene: TRBV5-8; CDR3 length: 17; D gene: TRBD2; J gene: TRBJ2-3; CDR3 DNA: TGTGCCAGCAGCACCGGGACTAGCGGGGATAAGGGAGATACGCAGTATTTT; CDR3 protein: CASSTGTSGDKGDTQYF
clone size: .; V gene: TRBV2; CDR3 length: 16; D gene: .; J gene: TRBJ2-1; CDR3 DNA: TGTGCCAGCAGTGACTCCAGGGGCACCCCGTGGAATGAGCAGTTCTTC; CDR3 protein: CASSDSRGTPWNEQFF
clone size: .; V gene: TRBV5-1; CDR3 length: 16; D gene: .; J gene: TRBJ2-7; CDR3 DNA: TGCGCCAGCAGCTTGGAGCCCCTCGACGGTCCTTACGAGCAGTACTTC; CDR3 protein: CASSLEPLDGPYEQYF
clone size: .; V gene: TRBV6-4; CDR3 length: 13; D gene: .; J gene: TRBJ2-5; CDR3 DNA: TGTGCCAGCAGTCAGACTCGGGGAGAGACCCAGTACTTC; CDR3 protein: CASSQTRGETQYF
clone size: .; V gene: TRBV9; CDR3 length: 16; D gene: .; J gene: TRBJ2-5; CDR3 DNA: TGTGCCAGCAGCGTAGAGGAGGGGGCGGAACGGGAGACCCAGTACTTC; CDR3 protein: CASSVEEGAERETQYF
clone size: .; V gene: TRBV6-6; CDR3 length: 16; D gene: .; J gene: TRBJ2-3; CDR3 DNA: TGTGCCAGCAGACCAAACAGGGTGGGGGGCACAGATACGCAGTATTTT; CDR3 protein: CASRPNRVGGTDTQYF
clone size: .; V gene: TRBV4-2; CDR3 length: 14; D gene: .; J gene: TRBJ2-5; CDR3 DNA: TGTGCCAGCAGCCATTCAGGGCTCCAAGAGACCCAGTACTTC; CDR3 protein: CASSHSGLQETQYF
clone size: .; V gene: TRBV27; CDR3 length: 13; D gene: .; J gene: TRBJ1-2; CDR3 DNA: TGTGCCAGCAGCGACCGGGGACTGGATGGCTACACCTTC; CDR3 protein: CASSDRGLDGYTF
clone size: .; V gene: TRBV18; CDR3 length: 15; D gene: .; J gene: TRBJ1-1; CDR3 DNA: TGTGCCAGCTCACCAACGACACCCCAATACACTGAAGCTTTCTTT; CDR3 protein: CASSPTTPQYTEAFF
clone size: .; V gene: TRBV5-6; CDR3 length: 14; D gene: .; J gene: TRBJ1-2; CDR3 DNA: TGTGCCAGCAGCTTGGCCGGACGGGAGGGAGGCTACACCTTC; CDR3 protein: CASSLAGREGGYTF
clone size: .; V gene: TRBV2; CDR3 length: 15; D gene: .; J gene: TRBJ2-2; CDR3 DNA: TGTGCCAGCAGGGCGGACCGGGCGAACACCGGGGAGCTGTTTTTT; CDR3 protein: CASRADRANTGELFF
clone size: .; V gene: TRBV7-9; CDR3 length: 13; D gene: .; J gene: TRBJ2-5; CDR3 DNA: TGTGCCAGCAGCTTAGACCTAGCTGAGACCCAGTACTTC; CDR3 protein: CASSLDLAETQYF
clone size: .; V gene: TRBV18; CDR3 length: 13; D gene: TRBD1; J gene: TRBJ1-1; CDR3 DNA: TGTGCCAGCTCAAGACAGGGAGGAACTGAAGCTTTCTTT; CDR3 protein: CASSRQGGTEAFF
clone size: once; V gene: TRBV2; CDR3 length: 13; D gene: .; J gene: TRBJ1-1; CDR3 DNA: TGTGCCAGCAGTATTGTTTCGGCGAGAGAAGCTTTCTTT; CDR3 protein: CASSIVSAREAFF
clone size: .; V gene: TRBV10-3; CDR3 length: 14; D gene: TRBD1; J gene: TRBJ1-4; CDR3 DNA: TGTGCCATCAGTGAGGGGACAGGGGGTGAAAAACTGTTTTTT; CDR3 protein: CAISEGTGGEKLFF
clone size: many; V gene: TRBV6-5; CDR3 length: 14; D gene: .; J gene: TRBJ2-2; CDR3 DNA: TGTGCCAGCAGTTACTCGAGGCAGATCGGGGAGCTGTTTTTT; CDR3 protein: CASSYSRQIGELFF
clone size: .; V gene: TRBV6-1; CDR3 length: 14; D gene: TRBD2; J gene: TRBJ2-3; CDR3 DNA: TGTGCCAGCAACCGGGACTATGGCACAGATACGCAGTATTTT; CDR3 protein: CASNRDYGTDTQYF
clone size: .; V gene: TRBV7-9; CDR3 length: 16; D gene: TRBD2; J gene: TRBJ2-1; CDR3 DNA: TGTGCCAGCAGCTCGCCTAGCGGGAGCTCCTACAATGAGCAGTTCTTC; CDR3 protein: CASSSPSGSSYNEQFF
clone size: .; V gene: TRBV7-2; CDR3 length: 14; D gene: .; J gene: TRBJ1-1; CDR3 DNA: TGTGCCAGCAGCTTAGGGGGGATGAACACTGAAGCTTTCTTT; CDR3 protein: CASSLGGMNTEAFF
clone size: few; V gene: TRBV2; CDR3 length: 12; D gene: .; J gene: TRBJ1-1; CDR3 DNA: TGTGCCAGCAGTGAGACAGCGTCAGGAGCTTTCTTT; CDR3 protein: CASSETASGAFF
clone size: once; V gene: TRBV9; CDR3 length: 14; D gene: TRBD1; J gene: TRBJ2-5; CDR3 DNA: TGTGCCAGCAGCACCAGGGGGCGCGAAGAGACCCAGTACTTC; CDR3 protein: CASSTRGREETQYF
clone size: .; V gene: TRBV6-5; CDR3 length: 13; D gene: .; J gene: TRBJ2-2; CDR3 DNA: TGTGCCAGCAGGATGGACTTGACCGGGGAGCTGTTTTTT; CDR3 protein: CASRMDLTGELFF
clone size: once; V gene: TRBV7-2; CDR3 length: 16; D gene: TRBD1; J gene: TRBJ2-3; CDR3 DNA: TGTGCCAGCAGCTTAAGTAACAGGGGGGCCACAGATACGCAGTATTTT; CDR3 protein: CASSLSNRGATDTQYF
clone size: .; V gene: TRBV28; CDR3 length: 13; D gene: .; J gene: TRBJ2-7; CDR3 DNA: TGTGCCAGCAACGGAGTCGGAGCCTACGAGCAGTACTTC; CDR3 protein: CASNGVGAYEQYF
clone size: .; V gene: TRBV6-6; CDR3 length: 16; D gene: TRBD1; J gene: TRBJ2-1; CDR3 DNA: TGTGCCAGCAGGAACCGACAGGGCAACTCCTACAATGAGCAGTTCTTC; CDR3 protein: CASRNRQGNSYNEQFF
clone size: few; V gene: TRBV6-6; CDR3 length: 16; D gene: .; J gene: TRBJ1-5; CDR3 DNA: TGTGCCAGCACCCTTATGGGCCCGGATAGCAATCAGCCCCAGCATTTT; CDR3 protein: CASTLMGPDSNQPQHF
clone size: .; V gene: TRBV5-4; CDR3 length: 12; D gene: .; J gene: TRBJ2-1; CDR3 DNA: TGTGCCAGCAGCCCGGACTATAATACGCTGTTCTTC; CDR3 protein: CASSPDYNTLFF
clone size: .; V gene: TRBV7-2; CDR3 length: 18; D gene: TRBD2; J gene: TRBJ2-1; CDR3 DNA: TGTGCCAGCAGCTTAGATCGGACTAGCGGGAGAGGGTACAATGAGCAGTTCTTC; CDR3 protein: CASSLDRTSGRGYNEQFF
clone size: .; V gene: TRBV2; CDR3 length: 14; D gene: TRBD2; J gene: TRBJ2-5; CDR3 DNA: TGTGCCAGCAGGCCAGGACTAGACCAAGAGACCCAGTACTTC; CDR3 protein: CASRPGLDQETQYF
clone size: .; V gene: TRBV7-8; CDR3 length: 13; D gene: .; J gene: TRBJ2-7; CDR3 DNA: TGTGCCAGCAGCTCTGGGCCCTGGGACGAGCAGTACTTC; CDR3 protein: CASSSGPWDEQYF
clone size: .; V gene: TRBV7-9; CDR3 length: 13; D gene: .; J gene: TRBJ1-1; CDR3 DNA: TGTGCCAGCAGGGCCCCGGGGGCCACTGAAGCTTTCTTT; CDR3 protein: CASRAPGATEAFF
clone size: once; V gene: TRBV4-2; CDR3 length: 18; D gene: TRBD1; J gene: TRBJ1-4; CDR3 DNA: TGTGCCAGCAGCCAAGACCCTACCCGGACAGGGGGCGTTGAAAAACTGTTTTTT; CDR3 protein: CASSQDPTRTGGVEKLFF